A selection of T cell receptor beta chains follows, all from one sample in a study of blood T cell repertoires in COVID-19. Sequencing used immunoSEQ multiplex PCR; TCRdb keeps in-frame clones, though not all of them. The repertoire consists of about 140,000 clones, with about 87% occurring once and the leading ten covering under 7%. Sequencing was performed on peripheral blood. All receptors come from a human donor in a cohort sampled during active COVID-19. Each CDR3 is given with its conserved first and last residue. A D gene is named only where the DNA matches it firmly. Expanded clones are given a class, and other clones once, few, many or no size at all.

J gene,clone size,V gene,CDR3 length,D gene,CDR3 protein,CDR3 DNA
TRBJ2-1,.,TRBV4-1,15,TRBD2,CASSAGTNSYNEQFF,TGCGCCAGCAGCGCCGGGACTAACTCCTACAATGAGCAGTTCTTC
TRBJ2-2,.,TRBV4-1,15,.,CASSQEWQTRGELFF,TGCGCCAGCAGCCAAGAATGGCAGACAAGGGGGGAGCTGTTTTTT
TRBJ2-6,few,TRBV4-2,13,.,CASKSTGINVLTF,TGTGCCAGCAAAAGTACCGGGATAAACGTCCTGACTTTC
TRBJ2-7,.,TRBV6-1,17,TRBD1,CASSERGTGTAPYEQYF,TGTGCCAGCAGTGAAAGGGGAACCGGGACAGCCCCTTACGAGCAGTACTTC
TRBJ2-7,.,TRBV5-1,13,.,CASSLLGGLEQYF,TGCGCCAGCAGCTTACTAGGAGGACTCGAGCAGTACTTC
TRBJ1-2,.,TRBV28,13,.,CASSPGGYYGYTF,TGTGCCAGCAGCCCCGGGGGGTACTATGGCTACACCTTC
TRBJ1-3,.,TRBV19,15,TRBD1,CASKSLQGPGNTIYF,TGTGCCAGTAAAAGCCTACAGGGGCCTGGAAACACCATATATTTT
TRBJ2-3,.,TRBV7-2,15,TRBD2,CASSRTRFSTDTQYF,TGTGCCAGCAGCCGGACTAGATTTTCCACAGATACGCAGTATTTT
TRBJ2-5,.,TRBV4-1,14,.,CASSRDKYQETQYF,TGCGCCAGCAGCCGGGACAAGTACCAAGAGACCCAGTACTTC
TRBJ1-1,.,TRBV15,12,.,CATSRGYTEAFF,TGTGCCACCAGCAGAGGTTATACTGAAGCTTTCTTT
TRBJ1-2,once,TRBV3-1/TRBV3-2,12,.,CASSQEGDGYTF,TGTGCCAGCAGCCAAGAAGGGGATGGCTACACCTTC
TRBJ2-7,.,TRBV14,15,.,CASSHRAGLSYEQYF,TGTGCCAGCAGCCATCGGGCAGGGCTCTCCTACGAGCAGTACTTC